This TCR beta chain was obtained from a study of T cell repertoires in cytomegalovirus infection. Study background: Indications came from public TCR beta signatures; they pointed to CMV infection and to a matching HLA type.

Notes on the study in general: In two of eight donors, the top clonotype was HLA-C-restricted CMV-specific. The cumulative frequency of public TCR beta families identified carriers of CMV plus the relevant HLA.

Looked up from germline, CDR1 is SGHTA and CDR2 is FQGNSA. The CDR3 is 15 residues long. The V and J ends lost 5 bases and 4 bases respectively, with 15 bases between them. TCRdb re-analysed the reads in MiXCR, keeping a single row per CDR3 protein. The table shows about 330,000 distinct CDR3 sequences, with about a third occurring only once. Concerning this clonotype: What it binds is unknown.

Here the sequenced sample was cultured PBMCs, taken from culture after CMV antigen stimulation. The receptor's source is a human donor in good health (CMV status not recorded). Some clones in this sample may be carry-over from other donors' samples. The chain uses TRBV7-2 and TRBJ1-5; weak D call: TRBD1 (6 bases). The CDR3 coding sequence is TGTGCCAGCAGCACTTACGGGACAAATAATCAGCCCCAGCATTTT. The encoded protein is CASSTYGTNNQPQHF.